This is a list of T cell receptor beta chains from one sample in a study of cytomegalovirus exposure and HLA in healthy donors. Profiling relied on immunoSEQ multiplex PCR, and the TCRdb table lists in-frame clones only, not all of them. The table includes over 55,000 clones, roughly 77% detected once. Sequenced sample: PBMCs. The origin of the receptors is a woman under 40 in good health and CMV-seronegative. Each CDR3 is given with its conserved first and last residue. The D gene is left open where the match is weak. Rows give clone size only sometimes, using once, few, many, or a class for an expanded clone.

v_call,j_call,d_call,clone_size,cdr3_aa,cdr3_nt
TRBV10-3,TRBJ1-5,TRBD1,few,CAISERGQPQGSPQHF,TGTGCCATCAGTGAAAGGGGACAGCCTCAGGGTTCGCCCCAGCATTTT
TRBV10-3,TRBJ2-7,TRBD1,once,CAISEWQGAHYEQYF,TGTGCCATCAGTGAGTGGCAGGGGGCCCACTACGAGCAGTACTTC
TRBV6-1,TRBJ1-5,TRBD1,NA,CATSPGTGGTQPQHF,TGTGCCACCAGTCCTGGGACAGGGGGAACTCAGCCCCAGCATTTT
TRBV15,TRBJ1-4,TRBD1,NA,CATSRDRAGEKLFF,TGTGCCACCAGCCGGGACAGGGCGGGCGAAAAACTGTTTTTT
TRBV29-1,TRBJ1-1,NA,NA,CSVTPGGRNTEAFF,TGCAGCGTGACGCCGGGGGGCAGGAACACTGAAGCTTTCTTT
TRBV7-9,TRBJ1-5,NA,NA,CASSSDRTDLWTQHF,TGTGCCAGCAGCTCCGACCGGACAGATCTTTGGACCCAGCATTTT
TRBV7-9,TRBJ1-1,NA,NA,CASSLVSIDEAFF,TGTGCCAGCAGCTTAGTGAGTATAGATGAAGCTTTCTTT
TRBV7-9,TRBJ1-2,TRBD1,NA,CASSLAGGQQFYTF,TGTGCCAGCAGCTTAGCGGGGGGACAGCAGTTCTACACCTTC
TRBV30,TRBJ1-1,NA,NA,CAWGRTDTEAFF,TGTGCCTGGGGGAGGACCGACACTGAAGCTTTCTTT
TRBV29-1,TRBJ2-3,NA,NA,CSVEGGGDTQYF,TGCAGCGTTGAAGGGGGCGGCGATACGCAGTATTTT
TRBV6-5,TRBJ2-1,TRBD1,NA,CASSYGTAGEQFF,TGTGCCAGCAGTTACGGGACAGCCGGGGAGCAGTTCTTC
TRBV5-4,TRBJ1-1,TRBD1,NA,CASSLARQGAVSTEAFF,TGTGCCAGCAGCTTGGCTAGGCAGGGGGCGGTTTCAACTGAAGCTTTCTTT
TRBV7-8,TRBJ1-6,TRBD1,NA,CASSPRDRGGNSPLHF,TGTGCCAGCAGCCCAAGGGACAGGGGCGGCAATTCACCCCTCCACTTT
TRBV7-6,TRBJ1-1,NA,NA,CASSPQANTEAFF,TGTGCCAGCAGCCCCCAAGCGAACACTGAAGCTTTCTTT
TRBV25-1,TRBJ1-1,TRBD1,NA,CASSSPTGGTEAFF,TGTGCCAGCAGTTCCCCGACAGGGGGAACTGAAGCTTTCTTT
TRBV30,TRBJ1-5,NA,NA,CAWSRESNQPQHF,TGTGCCTGGAGTCGGGAGAGCAATCAGCCCCAGCATTTT
TRBV28,TRBJ1-5,NA,NA,CASSLQTGRNQPQHF,TGTGCCAGCAGTTTACAAACAGGGCGCAATCAGCCCCAGCATTTT
TRBV6-5,TRBJ1-5,NA,once,CASSPDPPRGQPQHF,TGTGCCAGCAGTCCTGACCCACCTAGAGGCCAGCCCCAGCATTTT
TRBV7-8,TRBJ1-1,NA,NA,CASSLFRARPEAFF,TGTGCCAGCAGCTTATTCAGGGCGAGGCCTGAAGCTTTCTTT
TRBV7-8,TRBJ2-5,NA,few,CASSLGVGPETQYF,TGTGCCAGCAGCTTAGGGGTGGGCCCGGAGACCCAGTACTTC
TRBV6-5,TRBJ1-1,TRBD1,NA,CASRGLGTGRTEAFF,TGTGCCAGCAGAGGCCTCGGGACAGGGCGGACTGAAGCTTTCTTT
TRBV6-5,TRBJ1-1,NA,NA,CASRFNSEAFF,TGTGCCAGCAGGTTTAACAGTGAAGCTTTCTTT
TRBV7-9,TRBJ2-1,TRBD2,few,CASSLAGGNEQFF,TGTGCCAGCAGCTTAGCCGGGGGGAATGAGCAGTTCTTC
TRBV9,TRBJ2-5,NA,once,CASSVGLGMETQYF,TGTGCCAGCAGCGTAGGCCTCGGGATGGAGACCCAGTACTTC
TRBV18,TRBJ2-7,TRBD2,NA,CASSPLAGGLYEQYF,TGTGCCAGCTCGCCCTTAGCGGGGGGACTCTACGAGCAGTACTTC
TRBV11-2,TRBJ1-1,NA,NA,CASSLKRGPPEAFF,TGTGCCAGCAGCTTAAAGCGGGGCCCCCCTGAAGCTTTCTTT
TRBV10-2,TRBJ2-3,NA,NA,CASSDPTGSTDTQYF,TGCGCCAGCAGCGACCCGACGGGGAGCACAGATACGCAGTATTTT